Sequencing of this TCR beta chain was carried out in a study of identical twins. The V and J ends lost 2 bases and 6 bases respectively, with 8 bases between them. This CDR3 has 12 residues. The V gene's germline CDR1 is LGHNT and CDR2 FRNRAP. Unique molecular identifiers were present on the cDNA, and a universal primer site came from template switching. TCRdb reanalysed the 5' RACE reads using MiXCR and keeps one entry per CDR3 protein. The sample gives 400,000 to 550,000 distinct CDR3 sequences, more than 20% of which show up once; about 2.9% is in the top ten. These data were likewise used in another study, on T cells expressing NK-cell markers. That source adds: There were seven HCMV-seropositive donors and one seronegative donor among the eight sequenced. Anti-gamma-delta TCR antibody use in several experiments restricted sorting to alpha-beta TCR T cells.

Sample: CD4+ T cells sorted from blood. This chain uses TRBV12-5 with TRBJ2-7; D unclear. The sequence was obtained from a woman younger than 30 in good health. This CDR3 reads CASGLRSTEQYF. In DNA form, the CDR3 reads TGTGCTAGTGGTTTGCGCTCCACCGAGCAGTACTTC.